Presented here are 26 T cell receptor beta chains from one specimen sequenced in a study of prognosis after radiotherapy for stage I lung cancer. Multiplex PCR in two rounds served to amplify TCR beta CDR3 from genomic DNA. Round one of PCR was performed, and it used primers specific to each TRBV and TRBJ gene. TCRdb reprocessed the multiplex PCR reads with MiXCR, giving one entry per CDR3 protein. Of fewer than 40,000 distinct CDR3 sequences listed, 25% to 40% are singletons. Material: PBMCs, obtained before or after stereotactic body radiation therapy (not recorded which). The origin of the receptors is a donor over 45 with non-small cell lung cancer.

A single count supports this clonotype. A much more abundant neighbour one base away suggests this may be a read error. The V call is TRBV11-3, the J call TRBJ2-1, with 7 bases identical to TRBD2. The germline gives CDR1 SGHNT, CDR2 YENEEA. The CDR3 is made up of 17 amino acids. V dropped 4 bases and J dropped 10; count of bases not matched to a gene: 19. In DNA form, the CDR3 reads TGTGCCAGCAGCTCGGGTCGTGTTATCGGGAGGAGGCGGGAGCAGTTCTTC. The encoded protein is CASSSGRVIGRRREQFF.

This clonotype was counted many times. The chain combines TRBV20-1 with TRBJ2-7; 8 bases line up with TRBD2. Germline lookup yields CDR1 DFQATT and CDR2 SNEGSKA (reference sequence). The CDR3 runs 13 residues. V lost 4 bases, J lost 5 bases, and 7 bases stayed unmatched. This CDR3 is CSAKTGGPDEQYF. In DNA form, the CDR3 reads TGCAGTGCTAAGACGGGAGGGCCCGACGAGCAGTACTTC.

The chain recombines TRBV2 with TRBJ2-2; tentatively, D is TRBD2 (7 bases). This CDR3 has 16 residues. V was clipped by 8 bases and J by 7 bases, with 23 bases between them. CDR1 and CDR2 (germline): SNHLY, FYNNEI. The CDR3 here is CASPGRGGRRNGELFF. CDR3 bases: TGTGCCAGCCCCGGTAGGGGGGGGCGCAGGAACGGGGAGCTGTTTTTT.

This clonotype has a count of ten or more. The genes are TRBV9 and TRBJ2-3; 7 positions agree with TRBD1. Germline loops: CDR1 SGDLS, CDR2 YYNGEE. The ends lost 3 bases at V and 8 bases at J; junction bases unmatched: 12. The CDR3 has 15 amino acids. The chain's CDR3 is CASSDRDSYAGTQYF. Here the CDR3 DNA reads TGTGCCAGCAGCGACCGGGACAGCTACGCGGGTACGCAGTATTTT. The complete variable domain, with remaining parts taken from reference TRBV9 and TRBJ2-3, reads DSGVTQTPKHLITATGQRVTLRCSPRSGDLSVYWYQQSLDQGLQFLIQYYNGEERAKGNILERFSAQQFPDLHSELNLSSLELGDSALYFCASSDRDSYAGTQYFGPGTRLTVL.

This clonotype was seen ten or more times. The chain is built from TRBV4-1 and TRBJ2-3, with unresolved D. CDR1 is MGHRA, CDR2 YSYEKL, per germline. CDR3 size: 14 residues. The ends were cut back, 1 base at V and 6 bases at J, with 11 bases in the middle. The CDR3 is CASSQGTTRDTQYF. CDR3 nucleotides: TGCGCCAGCAGCCAAGGGACGACCCGGGATACGCAGTATTTT.

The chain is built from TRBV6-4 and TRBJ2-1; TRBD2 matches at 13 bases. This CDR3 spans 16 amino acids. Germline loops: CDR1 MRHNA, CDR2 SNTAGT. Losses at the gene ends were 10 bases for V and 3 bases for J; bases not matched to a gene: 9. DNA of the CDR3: TGTGCCACCGACCGGGGACTAGCGGGGAACTACAATGAGCAGTTCTTC. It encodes CATDRGLAGNYNEQFF.

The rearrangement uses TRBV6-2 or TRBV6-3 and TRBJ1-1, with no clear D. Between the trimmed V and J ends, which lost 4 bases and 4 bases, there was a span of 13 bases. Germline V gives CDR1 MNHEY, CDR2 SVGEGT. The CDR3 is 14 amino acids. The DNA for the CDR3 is TGTGCCAGCAGTTCCCAGTGGGTTAGCACTGAAGCTTTCTTT. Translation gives CASSSQWVSTEAFF.

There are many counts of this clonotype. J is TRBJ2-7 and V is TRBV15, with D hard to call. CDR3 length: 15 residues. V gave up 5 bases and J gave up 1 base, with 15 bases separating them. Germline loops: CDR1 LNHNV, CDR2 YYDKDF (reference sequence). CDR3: CATSVEDGRSYEQYF. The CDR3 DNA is TGTGCCACCAGCGTAGAGGATGGACGTTCCTACGAGCAGTACTTC.

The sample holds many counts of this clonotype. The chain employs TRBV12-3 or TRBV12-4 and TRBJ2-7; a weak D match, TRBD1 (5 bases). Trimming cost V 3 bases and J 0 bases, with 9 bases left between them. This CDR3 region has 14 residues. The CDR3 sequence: CASSLGLGSYEQYF. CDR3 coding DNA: TGTGCCAGCAGTTTGGGGCTCGGCTCCTACGAGCAGTACTTC.

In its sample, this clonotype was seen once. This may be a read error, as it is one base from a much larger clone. CDR3 in amino acids: CASISGLVGTETHYF. The CDR3 nucleotides are TGTGCCAGCATCTCAGGACTAGTCGGTACAGAGACCCATTACTTC. V usage is TRBV5-8 and J usage is TRBJ2-5; 7 bases line up with TRBD2. Germline CDR1 SGHTS, CDR2 YDEGEE. The CDR3 totals 15 residues.

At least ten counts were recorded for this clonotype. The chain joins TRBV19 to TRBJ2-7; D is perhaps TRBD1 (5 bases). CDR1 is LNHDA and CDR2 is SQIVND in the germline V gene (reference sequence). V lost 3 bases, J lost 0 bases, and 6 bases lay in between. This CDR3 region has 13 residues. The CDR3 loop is CASSIRVSYEQYF. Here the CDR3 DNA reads TGTGCCAGTAGTATCAGGGTCTCCTACGAGCAGTACTTC.

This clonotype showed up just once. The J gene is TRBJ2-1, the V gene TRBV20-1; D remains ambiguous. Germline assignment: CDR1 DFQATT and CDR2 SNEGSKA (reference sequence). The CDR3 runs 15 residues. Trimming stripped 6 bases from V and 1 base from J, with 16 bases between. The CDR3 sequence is CSAPHPKRSYNEQFF. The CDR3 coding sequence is TGCAGTGCCCCTCACCCGAAGAGGTCCTACAATGAGCAGTTCTTC.

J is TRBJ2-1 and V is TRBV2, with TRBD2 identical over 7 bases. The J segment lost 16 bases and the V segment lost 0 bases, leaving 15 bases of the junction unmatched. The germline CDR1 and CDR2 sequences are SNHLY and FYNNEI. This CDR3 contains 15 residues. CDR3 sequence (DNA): TGTGCCAGCAGTGAAGCGGATCCCGCTGTGGGAGGGCATTTCTTC. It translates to CASSEADPAVGGHFF.

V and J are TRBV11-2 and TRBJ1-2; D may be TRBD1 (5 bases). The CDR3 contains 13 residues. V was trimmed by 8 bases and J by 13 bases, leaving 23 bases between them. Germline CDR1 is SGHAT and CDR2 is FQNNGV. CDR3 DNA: TGTGCCAGCCTACAAAGCCCCGGGACTGCCGCCACCTTC. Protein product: CASLQSPGTAATF.

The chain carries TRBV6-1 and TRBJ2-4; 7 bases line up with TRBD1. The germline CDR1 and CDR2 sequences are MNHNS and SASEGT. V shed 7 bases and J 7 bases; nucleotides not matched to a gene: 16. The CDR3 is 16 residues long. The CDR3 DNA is TGTGCCAGCACCGATTGGACAGGCCGCGAGGATAACATTCAGTACTTC. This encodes CASTDWTGREDNIQYF.

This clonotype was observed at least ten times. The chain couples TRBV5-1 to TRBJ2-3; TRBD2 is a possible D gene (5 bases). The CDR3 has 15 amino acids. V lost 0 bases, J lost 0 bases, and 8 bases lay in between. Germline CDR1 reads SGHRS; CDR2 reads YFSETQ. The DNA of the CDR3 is TGCGCCAGCAGCTTGGGTCGCGGGAGCACAGATACGCAGTATTTT. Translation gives CASSLGRGSTDTQYF.

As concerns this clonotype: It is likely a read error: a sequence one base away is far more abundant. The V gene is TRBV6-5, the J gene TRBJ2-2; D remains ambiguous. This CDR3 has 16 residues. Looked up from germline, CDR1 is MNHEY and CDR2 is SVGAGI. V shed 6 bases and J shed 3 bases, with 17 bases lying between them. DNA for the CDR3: TGTGCCAGCAGCCGGGCGGTTGGGAAGGACACCGGGGAGCTGTTTTTT. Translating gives CASSRAVGKDTGELFF.

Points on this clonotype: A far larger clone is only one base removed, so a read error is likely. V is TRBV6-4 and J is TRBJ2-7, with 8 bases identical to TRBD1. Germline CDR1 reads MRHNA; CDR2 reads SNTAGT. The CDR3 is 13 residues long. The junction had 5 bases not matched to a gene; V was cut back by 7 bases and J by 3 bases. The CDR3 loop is CASNGTGLYEQYF. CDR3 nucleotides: TGTGCCAGCAACGGGACAGGCCTCTACGAGCAGTACTTC.

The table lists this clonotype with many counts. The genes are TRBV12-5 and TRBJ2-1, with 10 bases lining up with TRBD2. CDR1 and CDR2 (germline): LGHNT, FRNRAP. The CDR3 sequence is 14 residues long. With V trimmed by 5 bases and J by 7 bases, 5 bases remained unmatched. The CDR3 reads CASGPIAGGNEQFF. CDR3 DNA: TGTGCTAGTGGTCCAATAGCGGGGGGAAATGAGCAGTTCTTC.

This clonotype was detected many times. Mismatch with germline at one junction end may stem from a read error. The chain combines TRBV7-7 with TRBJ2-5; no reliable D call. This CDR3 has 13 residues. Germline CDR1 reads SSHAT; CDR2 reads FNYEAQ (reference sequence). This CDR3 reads CASSLDGQETQYF. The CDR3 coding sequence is TGTGCTAGCAGCTTAGACGGTCAGGAGACCCAGTACTTC.

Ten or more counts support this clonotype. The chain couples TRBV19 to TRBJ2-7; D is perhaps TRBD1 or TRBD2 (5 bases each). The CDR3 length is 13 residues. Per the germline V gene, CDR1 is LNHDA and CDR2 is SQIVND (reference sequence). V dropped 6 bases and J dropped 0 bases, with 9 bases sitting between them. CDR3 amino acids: CASRGPSSYEQYF. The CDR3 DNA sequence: TGTGCCAGTAGGGGACCGAGCTCCTACGAGCAGTACTTC.

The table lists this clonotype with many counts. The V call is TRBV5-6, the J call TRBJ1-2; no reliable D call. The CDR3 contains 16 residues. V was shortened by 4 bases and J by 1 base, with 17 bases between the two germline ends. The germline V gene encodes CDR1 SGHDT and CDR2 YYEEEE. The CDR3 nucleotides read TGTGCCAGCAGCCCAAACGGAGGCCGAGATAACTATGGCTACACCTTC. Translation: CASSPNGGRDNYGYTF.

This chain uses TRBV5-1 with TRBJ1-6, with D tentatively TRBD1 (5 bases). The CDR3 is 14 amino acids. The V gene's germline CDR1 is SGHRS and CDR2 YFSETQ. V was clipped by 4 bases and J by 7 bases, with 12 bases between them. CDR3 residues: CASSPGGWNSPLHF. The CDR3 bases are TGCGCCAGCAGCCCCGGGGGGTGGAATTCACCCCTCCACTTT.

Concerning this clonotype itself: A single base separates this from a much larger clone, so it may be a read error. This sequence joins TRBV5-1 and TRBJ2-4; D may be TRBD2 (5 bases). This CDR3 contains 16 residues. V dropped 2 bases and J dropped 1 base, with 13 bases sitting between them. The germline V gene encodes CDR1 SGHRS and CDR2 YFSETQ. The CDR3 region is CASSFSSTGAKNIQYF. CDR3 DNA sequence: TGCGCCAGCAGCTTTTCATCGACGGGGGCCAAAAACATTCAGTACTTC.

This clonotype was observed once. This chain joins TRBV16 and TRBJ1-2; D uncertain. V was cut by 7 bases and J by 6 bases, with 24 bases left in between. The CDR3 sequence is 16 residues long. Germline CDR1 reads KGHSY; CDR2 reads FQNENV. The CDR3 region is CASIPRRGTKFDGYTF. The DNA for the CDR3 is TGTGCCAGCATCCCCCGACGGGGAACCAAATTCGATGGCTACACCTTC.

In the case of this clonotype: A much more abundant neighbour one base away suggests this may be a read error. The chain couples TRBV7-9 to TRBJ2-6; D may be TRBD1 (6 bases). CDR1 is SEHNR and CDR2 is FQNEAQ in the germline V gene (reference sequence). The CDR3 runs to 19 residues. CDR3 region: CASSLVAFRDTSGANILTF. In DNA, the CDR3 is TGTGCCAGCAGCTTAGTAGCTTTCCGGGACACCTCTGGGGCCAACATCCTGACTTTC.